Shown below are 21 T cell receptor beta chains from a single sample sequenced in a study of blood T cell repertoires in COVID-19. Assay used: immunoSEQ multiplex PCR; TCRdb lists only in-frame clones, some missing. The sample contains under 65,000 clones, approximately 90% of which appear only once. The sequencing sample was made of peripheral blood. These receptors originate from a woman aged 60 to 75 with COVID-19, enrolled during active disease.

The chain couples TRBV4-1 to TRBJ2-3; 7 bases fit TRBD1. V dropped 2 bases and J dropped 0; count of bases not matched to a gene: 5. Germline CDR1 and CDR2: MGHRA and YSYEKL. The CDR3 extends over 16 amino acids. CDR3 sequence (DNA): TGCGCCAGCAGCCAAACAGGGGTTGGGAGCACAGATACGCAGTATTTT. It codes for CASSQTGVGSTDTQYF.

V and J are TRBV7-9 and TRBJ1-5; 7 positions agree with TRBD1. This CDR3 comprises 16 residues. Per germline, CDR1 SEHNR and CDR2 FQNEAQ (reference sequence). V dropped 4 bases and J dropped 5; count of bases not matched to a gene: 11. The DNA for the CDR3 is TGTGCCAGCAGCTCAAGCGCGACAGGGACTGATCAGCCCCAGCATTTT. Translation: CASSSSATGTDQPQHF.

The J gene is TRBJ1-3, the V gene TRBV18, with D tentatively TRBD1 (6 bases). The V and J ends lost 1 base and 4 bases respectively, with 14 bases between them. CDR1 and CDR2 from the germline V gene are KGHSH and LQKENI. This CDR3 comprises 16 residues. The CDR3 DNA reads TGTGCCAGCTCACCACGGGTGCAGGGGAGAGGAAACACCATATATTTT. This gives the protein CASSPRVQGRGNTIYF.

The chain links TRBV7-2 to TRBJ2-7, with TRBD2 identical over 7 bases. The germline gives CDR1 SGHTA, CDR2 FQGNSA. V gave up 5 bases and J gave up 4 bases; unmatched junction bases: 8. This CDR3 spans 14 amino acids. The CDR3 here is CASSAREEWYEQYF. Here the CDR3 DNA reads TGTGCCAGCAGCGCCCGGGAGGAATGGTACGAGCAGTACTTC.

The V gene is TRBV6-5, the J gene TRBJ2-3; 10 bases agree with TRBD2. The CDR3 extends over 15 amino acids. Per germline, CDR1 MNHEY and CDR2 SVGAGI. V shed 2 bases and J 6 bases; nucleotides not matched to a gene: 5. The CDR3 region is CASSYASGRSDTQYF. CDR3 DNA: TGTGCCAGCAGTTACGCTAGCGGGAGATCCGATACGCAGTATTTT.

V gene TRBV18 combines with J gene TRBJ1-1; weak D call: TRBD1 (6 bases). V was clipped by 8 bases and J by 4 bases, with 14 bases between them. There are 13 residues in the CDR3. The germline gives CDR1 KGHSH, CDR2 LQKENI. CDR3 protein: CASATTGITEAFF. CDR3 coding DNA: TGTGCCAGCGCAACCACAGGGATCACTGAAGCTTTCTTT.

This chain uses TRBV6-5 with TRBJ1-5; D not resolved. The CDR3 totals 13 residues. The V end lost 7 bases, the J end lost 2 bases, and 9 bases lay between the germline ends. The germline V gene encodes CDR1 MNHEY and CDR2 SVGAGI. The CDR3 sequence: CASNGVGNQPQHF. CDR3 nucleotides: TGTGCCAGCAACGGGGTTGGCAATCAGCCCCAGCATTTT.

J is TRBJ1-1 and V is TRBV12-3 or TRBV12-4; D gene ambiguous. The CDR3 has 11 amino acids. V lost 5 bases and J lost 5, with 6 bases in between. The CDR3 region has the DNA TGTGCCAGCAGTCGAGGGACTGAAGCTTTCTTT. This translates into CASSRGTEAFF.

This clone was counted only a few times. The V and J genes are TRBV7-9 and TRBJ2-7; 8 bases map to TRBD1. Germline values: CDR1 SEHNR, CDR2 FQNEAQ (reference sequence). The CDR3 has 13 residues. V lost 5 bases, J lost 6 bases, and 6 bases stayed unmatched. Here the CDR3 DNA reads TGTGCCAGCAGCACCCGACAGGGGTCCGAGCAGTACTTC. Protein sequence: CASSTRQGSEQYF.

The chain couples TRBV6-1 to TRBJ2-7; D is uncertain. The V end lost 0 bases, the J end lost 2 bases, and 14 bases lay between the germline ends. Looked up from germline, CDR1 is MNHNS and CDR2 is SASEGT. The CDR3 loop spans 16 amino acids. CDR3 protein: CASSEASGDPTYEQYF. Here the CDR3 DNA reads TGTGCCAGCAGTGAAGCAAGTGGAGACCCTACCTACGAGCAGTACTTC.

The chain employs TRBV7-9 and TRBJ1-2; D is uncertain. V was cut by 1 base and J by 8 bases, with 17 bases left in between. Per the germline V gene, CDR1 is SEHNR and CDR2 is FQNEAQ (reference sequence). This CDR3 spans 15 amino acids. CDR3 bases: TGTGCCAGCAGCTTAGTCGAGTTCGGGGTCAGCGGCTACACCTTC. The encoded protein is CASSLVEFGVSGYTF.

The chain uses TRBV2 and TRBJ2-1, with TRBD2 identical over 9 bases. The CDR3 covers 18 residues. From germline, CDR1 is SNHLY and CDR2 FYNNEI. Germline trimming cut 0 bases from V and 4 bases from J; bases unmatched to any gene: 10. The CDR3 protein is CASSEALHRLAGYNEQFF. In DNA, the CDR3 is TGTGCCAGCAGTGAAGCGCTTCACAGGCTAGCGGGATACAATGAGCAGTTCTTC.

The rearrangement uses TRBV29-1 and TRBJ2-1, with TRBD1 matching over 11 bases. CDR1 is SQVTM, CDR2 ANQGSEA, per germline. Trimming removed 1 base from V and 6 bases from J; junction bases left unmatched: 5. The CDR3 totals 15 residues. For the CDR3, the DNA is TGCAGCGTTGAAGGCCCGGGACAGGGGGTCAATGAGCAGTTCTTC. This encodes CSVEGPGQGVNEQFF.

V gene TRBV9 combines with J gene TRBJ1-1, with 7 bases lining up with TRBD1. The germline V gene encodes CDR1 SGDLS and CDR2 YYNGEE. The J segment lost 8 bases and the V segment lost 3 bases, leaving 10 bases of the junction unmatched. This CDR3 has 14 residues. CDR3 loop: CASSARLTGTEAFF. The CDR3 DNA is TGTGCCAGCAGCGCCCGACTGACAGGGACCGAAGCTTTCTTT.

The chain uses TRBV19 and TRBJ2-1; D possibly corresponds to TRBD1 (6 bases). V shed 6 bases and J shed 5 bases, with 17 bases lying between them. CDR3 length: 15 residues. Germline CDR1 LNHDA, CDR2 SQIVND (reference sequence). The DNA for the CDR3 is TGTGCCAGTAGCCCTACAGGGAGCCTCCACAATGAGCAGTTCTTC. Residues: CASSPTGSLHNEQFF.

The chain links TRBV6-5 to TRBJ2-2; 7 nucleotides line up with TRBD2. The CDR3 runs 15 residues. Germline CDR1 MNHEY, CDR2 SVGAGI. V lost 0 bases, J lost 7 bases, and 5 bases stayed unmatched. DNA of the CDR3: TGTGCCAGCAGTTACTCGACGGCGGGGGTCGGGGAGCTGTTTTTT. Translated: CASSYSTAGVGELFF.

CDR3 coding DNA: TGTGCCAGCAGCTTAGTAACTGCCTCCGCGAACACCGGGGAGCTGTTTTTT. Translated, it gives CASSLVTASANTGELFF. The chain links TRBV7-6 to TRBJ2-2; D is ambiguous. Germline CDR1 is SGHVS and CDR2 is FNYEAQ. Trimming pared 1 base from V and 0 bases from J, leaving 12 bases between. The CDR3 extends over 17 amino acids.

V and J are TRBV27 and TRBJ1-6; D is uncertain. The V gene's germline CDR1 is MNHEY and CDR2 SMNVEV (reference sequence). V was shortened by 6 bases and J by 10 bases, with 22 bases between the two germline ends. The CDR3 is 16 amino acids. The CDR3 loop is CASSEFVGEQLSPLHF. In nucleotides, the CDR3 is TGTGCCAGCAGCGAGTTTGTCGGGGAACAACTCTCACCCCTCCACTTT.

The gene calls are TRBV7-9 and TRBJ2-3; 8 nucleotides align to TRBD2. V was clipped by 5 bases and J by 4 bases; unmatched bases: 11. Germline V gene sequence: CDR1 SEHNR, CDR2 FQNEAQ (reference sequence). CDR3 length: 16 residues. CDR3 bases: TGTGCCAGCAGCGCCGGTGGCGGGAGGCTATCAGATACGCAGTATTTT. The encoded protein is CASSAGGGRLSDTQYF.

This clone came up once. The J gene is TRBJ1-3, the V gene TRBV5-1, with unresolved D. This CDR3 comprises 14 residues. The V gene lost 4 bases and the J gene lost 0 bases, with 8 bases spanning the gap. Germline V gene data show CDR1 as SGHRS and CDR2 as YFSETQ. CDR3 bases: TGCGCCAGCAGCAGCGTAGTCTCTGGAAACACCATATATTTT. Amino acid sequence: CASSSVVSGNTIYF.

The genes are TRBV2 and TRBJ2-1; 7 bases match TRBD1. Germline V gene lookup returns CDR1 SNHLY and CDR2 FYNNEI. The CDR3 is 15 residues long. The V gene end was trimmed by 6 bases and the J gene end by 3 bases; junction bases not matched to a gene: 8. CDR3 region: CASRKGAQGYNEQFF. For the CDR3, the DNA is TGTGCCAGCAGAAAGGGGGCGCAGGGCTACAATGAGCAGTTCTTC.